This TCR beta chain was sequenced in a study of blood T cell repertoires in COVID-19. Study information: Spain, Italy and the United States supplied samples that represented acute and convalescent COVID-19. T cells, B-cell-depleted T cells, or PBMCs supplied cDNA or gDNA.

The CDR3 contains 17 residues. After removal of 5 bases from V and 1 base from J, the junction contained 11 bases not matched to a gene. In germline, CDR1 is SGDLS, CDR2 YYNGEE. This clone was picked up a small number of times. Which cohort a participant joined came from the clinical history participants gave. Either two negative PCRs, clearance, or symptom resolution qualified Cohort 3 donors as recovered. Only in-frame clones appear in the TCRdb table, and some are missing; sequencing was by immunoSEQ multiplex PCR. The sample has a few hundred thousand clones, around 91% seen once. Input material: PBMCs or T cells enriched from blood (not recorded which). This sequence joins TRBV9 and TRBJ2-2; 7 nucleotides align to TRBD1. This receptor was taken from a man between 18 and 29 years old who had recovered from COVID-19. The CDR3 DNA sequence: TGTGCCAGCAGAACGAGGGGGCGCCTGAAGAACACCGGGGAGCTGTTTTTT. This encodes CASRTRGRLKNTGELFF. The whole variable domain, filled in from reference TRBV9 and TRBJ2-2, reads DSGVTQTPKHLITATGQRVTLRCSPRSGDLSVYWYQQSLDQGLQFLIQYYNGEERAKGNILERFSAQQFPDLHSELNLSSLELGDSALYFCASRTRGRLKNTGELFFGEGSRLTVL.